This T cell receptor beta chain was identified during a study of blood T cell repertoires in COVID-19. The method was immunoSEQ multiplex PCR; TCRdb's version includes in-frame clones alone and lacks a portion of them. This table has approximately 150,000 clones, approximately 83% appearing once. The sequenced material came from PBMCs or T cells enriched from blood (not recorded which). The TCR originated in a man between 65 and 79 years old who had been exposed to COVID-19.

CDR3 bases: TGTGCCAGCAGCCCGAGGGCTGGCAATCAGCCCCAGCATTTT. Its translation: CASSPRAGNQPQHF. This chain joins TRBV5-8 and TRBJ1-5, with unresolved D. Germline CDR1 and CDR2: SGHTS and YDEGEE. This CDR3 spans 14 amino acids. V was trimmed by 4 bases and J by 2 bases, leaving 10 bases between them.